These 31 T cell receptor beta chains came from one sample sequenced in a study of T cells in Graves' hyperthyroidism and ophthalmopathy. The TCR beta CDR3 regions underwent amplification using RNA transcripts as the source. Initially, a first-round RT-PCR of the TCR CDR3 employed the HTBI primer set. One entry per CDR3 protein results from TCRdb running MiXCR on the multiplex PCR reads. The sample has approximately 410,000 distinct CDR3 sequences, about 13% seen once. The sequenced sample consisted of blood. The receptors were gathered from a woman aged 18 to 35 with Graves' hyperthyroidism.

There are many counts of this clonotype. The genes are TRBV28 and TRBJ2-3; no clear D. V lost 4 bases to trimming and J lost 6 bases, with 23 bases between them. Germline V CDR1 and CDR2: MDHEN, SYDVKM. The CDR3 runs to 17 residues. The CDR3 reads CASSSYQGPKIVDTQYF. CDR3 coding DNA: TGTGCCAGCAGTTCCTATCAAGGACCAAAGATCGTGGATACGCAGTATTTT.

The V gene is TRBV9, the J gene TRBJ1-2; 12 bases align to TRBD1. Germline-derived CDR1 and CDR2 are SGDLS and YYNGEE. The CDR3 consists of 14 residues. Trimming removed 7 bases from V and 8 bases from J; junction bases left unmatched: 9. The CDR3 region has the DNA TGTGCCAGCGATAAGGGACAGGGGGCGGCCGGCTACACCTTC. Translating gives CASDKGQGAAGYTF. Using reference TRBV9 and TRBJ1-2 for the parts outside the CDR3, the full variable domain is DSGVTQTPKHLITATGQRVTLRCSPRSGDLSVYWYQQSLDQGLQFLIQYYNGEERAKGNILERFSAQQFPDLHSELNLSSLELGDSALYFCASDKGQGAAGYTFGSGTRLTVV.

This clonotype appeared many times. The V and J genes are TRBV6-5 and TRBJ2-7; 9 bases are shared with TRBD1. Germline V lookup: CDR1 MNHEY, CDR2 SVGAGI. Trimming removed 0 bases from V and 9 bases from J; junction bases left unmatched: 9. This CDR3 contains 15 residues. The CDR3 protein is CASSYSWDRASVQYF. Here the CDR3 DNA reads TGTGCCAGCAGTTACTCTTGGGACAGGGCCTCCGTGCAGTACTTC.

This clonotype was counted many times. This CDR3 reads CASSLRPRYGYTF. CDR3 in DNA: TGTGCCAGCAGTTTACGGCCTCGATATGGCTACACCTTC. This chain links TRBV12-3 or TRBV12-4 with TRBJ1-2; D remains unclear. Trimming left V 2 bases short and J 5 bases short, with 9 bases between. The CDR3 sequence is 13 residues long.

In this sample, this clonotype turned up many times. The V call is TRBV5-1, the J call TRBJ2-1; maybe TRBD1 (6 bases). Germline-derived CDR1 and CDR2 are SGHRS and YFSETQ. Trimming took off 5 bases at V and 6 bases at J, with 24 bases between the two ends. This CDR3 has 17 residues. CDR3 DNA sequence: TGCGCCAGCAGATCTAACTCAGGGGAGAAAGGGGTCAATGAGCAGTTCTTC. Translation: CASRSNSGEKGVNEQFF.

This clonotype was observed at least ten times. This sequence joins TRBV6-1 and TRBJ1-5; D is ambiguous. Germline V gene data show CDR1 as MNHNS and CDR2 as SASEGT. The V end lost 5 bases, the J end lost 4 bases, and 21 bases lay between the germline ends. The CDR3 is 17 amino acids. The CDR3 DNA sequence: TGTGCCAGCAGTTCGTCACCGGGCCACTTATGGAATCAGCCCCAGCATTTT. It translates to CASSSSPGHLWNQPQHF.

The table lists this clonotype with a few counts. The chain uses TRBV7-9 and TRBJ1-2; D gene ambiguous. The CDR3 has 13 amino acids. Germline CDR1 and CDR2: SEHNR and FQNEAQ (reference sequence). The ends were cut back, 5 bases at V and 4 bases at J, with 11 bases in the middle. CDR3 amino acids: CASSPQATYGYTF. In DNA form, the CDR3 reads TGTGCCAGCAGCCCCCAGGCGACCTATGGCTACACCTTC.

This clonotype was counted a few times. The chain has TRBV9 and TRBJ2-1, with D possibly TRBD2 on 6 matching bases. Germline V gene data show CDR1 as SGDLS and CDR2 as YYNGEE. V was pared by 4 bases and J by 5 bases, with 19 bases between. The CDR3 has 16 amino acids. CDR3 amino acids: CASSPRGASANNEQFF. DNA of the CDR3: TGTGCCAGCAGCCCTCGAGGGGCTAGCGCGAACAATGAGCAGTTCTTC.

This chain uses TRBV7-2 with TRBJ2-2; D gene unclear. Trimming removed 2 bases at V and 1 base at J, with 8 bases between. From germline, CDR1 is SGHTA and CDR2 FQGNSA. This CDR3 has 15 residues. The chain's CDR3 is CASSLTNKNTGELFF. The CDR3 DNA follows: TGTGCCAGCAGCTTAACCAACAAGAACACCGGGGAGCTGTTTTTT.

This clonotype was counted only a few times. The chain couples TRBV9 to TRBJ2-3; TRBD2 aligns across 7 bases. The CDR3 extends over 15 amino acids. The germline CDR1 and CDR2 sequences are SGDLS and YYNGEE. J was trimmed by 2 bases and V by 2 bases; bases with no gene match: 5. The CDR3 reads CASSVSGLLTDTQYF. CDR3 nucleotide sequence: TGTGCCAGCAGCGTTAGCGGGCTACTCACAGATACGCAGTATTTT.

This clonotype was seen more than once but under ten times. Here the CDR3 reads CASSLRASGRADTGELFF. CDR3 DNA: TGTGCCAGCAGCTTAAGAGCTAGCGGGAGGGCCGACACCGGGGAGCTGTTTTTT. The V and J genes are TRBV7-3 and TRBJ2-2; 12 bases are a match to TRBD2. The CDR3 loop spans 18 amino acids. V shed 1 base, J shed 3 bases, and the junction held 6 bases outside the gene matches. CDR1 and CDR2 from the germline V gene are SGHTA and FQGTGA.

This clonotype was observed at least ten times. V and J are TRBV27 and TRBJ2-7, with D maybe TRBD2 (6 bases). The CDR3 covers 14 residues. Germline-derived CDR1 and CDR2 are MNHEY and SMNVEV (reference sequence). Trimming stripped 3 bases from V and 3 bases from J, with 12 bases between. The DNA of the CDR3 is TGTGCCAGCAGTTTTGGGGGGAGGTTCTACGAGCAGTACTTC. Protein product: CASSFGGRFYEQYF.

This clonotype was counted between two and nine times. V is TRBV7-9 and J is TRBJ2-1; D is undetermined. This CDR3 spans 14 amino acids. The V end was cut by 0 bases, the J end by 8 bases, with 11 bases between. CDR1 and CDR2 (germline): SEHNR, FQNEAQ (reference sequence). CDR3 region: CASSLAEESHEQFF. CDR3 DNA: TGTGCCAGCAGCTTAGCGGAAGAGTCCCATGAGCAGTTCTTC.

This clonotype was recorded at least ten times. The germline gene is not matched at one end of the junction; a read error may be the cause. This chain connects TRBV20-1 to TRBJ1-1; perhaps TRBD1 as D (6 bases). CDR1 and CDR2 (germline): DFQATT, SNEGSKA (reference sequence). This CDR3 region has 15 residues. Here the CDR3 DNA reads TGCAGTGCTAGAGTGGACAGCCACCCTGACACTGAAGCCTTCTTT. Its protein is CSARVDSHPDTEAFF.

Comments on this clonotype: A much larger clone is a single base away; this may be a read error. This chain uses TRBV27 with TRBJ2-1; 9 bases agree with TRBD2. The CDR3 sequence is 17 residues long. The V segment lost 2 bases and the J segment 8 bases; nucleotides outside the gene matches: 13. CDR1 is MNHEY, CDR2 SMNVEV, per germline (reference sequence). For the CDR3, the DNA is TGTGCCAGCAGTTTAGGGTTTAGCGGGAGTGGGGGCGATGAGCAGTTCTTC. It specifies CASSLGFSGSGGDEQFF.

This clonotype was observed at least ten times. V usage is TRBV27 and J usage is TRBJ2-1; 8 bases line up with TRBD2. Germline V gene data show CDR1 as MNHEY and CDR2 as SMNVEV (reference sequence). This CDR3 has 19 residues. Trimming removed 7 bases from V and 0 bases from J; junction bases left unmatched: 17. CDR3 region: CASTASGLAGSSSYNEQFF. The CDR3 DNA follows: TGTGCCAGCACCGCTAGTGGGCTAGCGGGTTCTAGCTCCTACAATGAGCAGTTCTTC.

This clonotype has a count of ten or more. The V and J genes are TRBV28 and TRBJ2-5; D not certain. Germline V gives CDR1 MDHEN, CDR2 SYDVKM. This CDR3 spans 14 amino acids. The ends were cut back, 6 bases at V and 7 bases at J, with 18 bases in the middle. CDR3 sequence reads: CASSMSASGGTQYF. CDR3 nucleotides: TGTGCCAGCAGCATGAGCGCTTCTGGCGGGACCCAGTACTTC.

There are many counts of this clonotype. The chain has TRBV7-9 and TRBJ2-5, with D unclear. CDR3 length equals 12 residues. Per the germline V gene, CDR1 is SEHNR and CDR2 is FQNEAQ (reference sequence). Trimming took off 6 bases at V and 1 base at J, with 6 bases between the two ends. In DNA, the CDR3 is TGTGCCAGCAGGCGAATCCAAGAGACCCAGTACTTC. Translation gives CASRRIQETQYF.

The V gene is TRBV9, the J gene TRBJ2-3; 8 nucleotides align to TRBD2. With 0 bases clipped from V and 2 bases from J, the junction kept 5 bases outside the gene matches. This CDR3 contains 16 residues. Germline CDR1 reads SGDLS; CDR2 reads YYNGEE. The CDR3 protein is CASSVEAGGLTDTQYF. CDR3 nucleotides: TGTGCCAGCAGCGTAGAGGCGGGAGGACTCACAGATACGCAGTATTTT. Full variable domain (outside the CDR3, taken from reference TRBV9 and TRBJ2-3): DSGVTQTPKHLITATGQRVTLRCSPRSGDLSVYWYQQSLDQGLQFLIQYYNGEERAKGNILERFSAQQFPDLHSELNLSSLELGDSALYFCASSVEAGGLTDTQYFGPGTRLTVL.

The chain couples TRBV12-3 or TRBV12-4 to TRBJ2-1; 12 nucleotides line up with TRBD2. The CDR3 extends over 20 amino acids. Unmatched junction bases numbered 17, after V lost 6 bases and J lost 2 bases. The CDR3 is CASSVDNLHWTSGAYNEQFF. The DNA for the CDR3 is TGTGCCAGCAGCGTAGATAACCTACACTGGACTAGCGGGGCCTACAATGAGCAGTTCTTC.

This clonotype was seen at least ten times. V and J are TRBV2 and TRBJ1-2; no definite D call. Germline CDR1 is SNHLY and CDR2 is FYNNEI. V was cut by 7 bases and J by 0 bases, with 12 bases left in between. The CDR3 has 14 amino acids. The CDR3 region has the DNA TGTGCCAGCATCGCGGACGGAACTAACTATGGCTACACCTTC. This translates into CASIADGTNYGYTF.

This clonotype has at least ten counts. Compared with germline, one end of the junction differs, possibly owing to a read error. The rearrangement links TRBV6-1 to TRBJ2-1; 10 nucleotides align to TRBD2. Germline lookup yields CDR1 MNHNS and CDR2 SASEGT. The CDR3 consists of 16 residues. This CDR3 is CASSKALAGVNNEQFF. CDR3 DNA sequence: TGTGCCAGCAGTAAAGCGCTAGCGGGAGTTAACAATGAGCAGTTCTTC.

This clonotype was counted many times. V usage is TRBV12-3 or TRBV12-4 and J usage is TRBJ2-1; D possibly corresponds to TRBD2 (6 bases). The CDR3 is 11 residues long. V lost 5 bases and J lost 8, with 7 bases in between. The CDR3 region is CASSGGYEQFF. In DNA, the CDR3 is TGTGCCAGCAGTGGAGGGTATGAGCAGTTCTTC.

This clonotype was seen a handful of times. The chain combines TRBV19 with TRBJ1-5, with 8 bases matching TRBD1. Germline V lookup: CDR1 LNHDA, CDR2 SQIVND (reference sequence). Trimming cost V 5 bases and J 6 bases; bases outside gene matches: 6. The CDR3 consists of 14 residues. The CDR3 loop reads CASSWDRSSQPQHF. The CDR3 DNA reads TGTGCCAGTAGTTGGGACAGGAGTAGTCAGCCCCAGCATTTT.

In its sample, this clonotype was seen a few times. CDR3 nucleotide sequence: TGTGCCAGCTCACCAAGAACCTCGGCTAGCGGGACTCCTCAGTACTTC. This gives the protein CASSPRTSASGTPQYF. The chain carries TRBV18 and TRBJ2-4, with 9 bases fitting TRBD2. The germline gives CDR1 KGHSH, CDR2 LQKENI. The CDR3 sequence is 16 residues long. Trimming at V came to 2 bases and at J to 12 bases, leaving 14 bases not matched to a gene. Full variable domain (rest looked up from reference TRBV18 and TRBJ2-4): NAGVMQNPRHLVRRRGQEARLRCSPMKGHSHVYWYRQLPEEGLKFMVYLQKENIIDESGMPKERFSAEFPKEGPSILRIQQVVRGDSAAYFCASSPRTSASGTPQYFGAGTRLSVL.

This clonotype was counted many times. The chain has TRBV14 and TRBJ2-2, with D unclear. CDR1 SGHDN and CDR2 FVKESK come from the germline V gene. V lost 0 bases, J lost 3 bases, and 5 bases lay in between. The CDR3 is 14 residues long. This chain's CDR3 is CASSQDPDTGELFF. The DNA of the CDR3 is TGTGCCAGCAGCCAAGACCCGGACACCGGGGAGCTGTTTTTT.

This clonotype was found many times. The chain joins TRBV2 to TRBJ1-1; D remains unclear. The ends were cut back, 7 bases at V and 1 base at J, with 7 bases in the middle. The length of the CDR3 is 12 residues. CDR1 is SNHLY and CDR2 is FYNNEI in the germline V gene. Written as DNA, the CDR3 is TGTGCCAGCATCCTGGCGAACACTGAAGCTTTCTTT. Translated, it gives CASILANTEAFF.

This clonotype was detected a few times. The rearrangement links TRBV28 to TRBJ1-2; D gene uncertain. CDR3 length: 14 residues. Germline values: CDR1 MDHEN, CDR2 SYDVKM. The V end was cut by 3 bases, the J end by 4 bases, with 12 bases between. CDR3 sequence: CASSFVGEIYGYTF. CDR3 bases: TGTGCCAGCAGTTTTGTAGGAGAGATCTATGGCTACACCTTC.

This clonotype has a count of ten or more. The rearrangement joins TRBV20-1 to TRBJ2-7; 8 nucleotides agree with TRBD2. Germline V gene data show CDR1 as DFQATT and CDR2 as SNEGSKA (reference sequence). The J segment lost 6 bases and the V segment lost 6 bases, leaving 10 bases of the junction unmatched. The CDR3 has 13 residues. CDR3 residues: CSAQRETHREQYF. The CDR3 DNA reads TGCAGTGCCCAGCGGGAGACCCATCGCGAGCAGTACTTC.

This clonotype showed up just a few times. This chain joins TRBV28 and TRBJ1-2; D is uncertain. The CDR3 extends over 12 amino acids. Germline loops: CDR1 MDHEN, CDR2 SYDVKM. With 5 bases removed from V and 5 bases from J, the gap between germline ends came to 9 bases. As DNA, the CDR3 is TGTGCCAGCAGTAAGGAGCTTTATGGCTACACCTTC. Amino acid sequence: CASSKELYGYTF.

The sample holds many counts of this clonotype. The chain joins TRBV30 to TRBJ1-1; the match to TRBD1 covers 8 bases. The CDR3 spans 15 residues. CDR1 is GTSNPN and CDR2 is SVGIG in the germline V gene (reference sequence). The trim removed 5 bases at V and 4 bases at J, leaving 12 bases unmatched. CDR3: CAWRIQGAFGTEAFF. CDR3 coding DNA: TGTGCCTGGCGTATCCAGGGGGCCTTCGGCACTGAAGCTTTCTTT.